These 22 T cell receptor beta chains originate from one sample sequenced in a study of T cells in Graves' hyperthyroidism and ophthalmopathy (dated by TCRdb to the late 2010s). Receptor libraries were prepared by multiplex PCR. Sequencing used an Illumina HiSeq 2000. The TCR beta CDR3 regions were amplified from the RNA transcripts. For the first round of RT-PCR on the TCR CDR3, the HTBI primer set was used together with the Qiagen OneStep RT-PCR kit. Through fastp at Q25 and MiXCR, TCRdb rebuilt clones from the public reads, retaining in-frame beta chains. Identical CDR3 protein sequences are pooled into one entry, listed with their most common genes and DNA. In all, the sample holds roughly 290,000 distinct CDR3 sequences, and 13% of those were seen once. In total, the top ten clones hold around 7.9% of the sample. The specimen was blood. Every receptor here comes from a woman under 40 with Graves' hyperthyroidism that later progressed to Graves' ophthalmopathy.

Ten or more counts support this clonotype. The gene calls are TRBV20-1 and TRBJ2-5; perhaps TRBD2 as D (6 bases). This CDR3 has 13 amino acids. Trimming took 3 bases from V and 2 from J, leaving 10 bases between them. Germline V CDR1 and CDR2: DFQATT, SNEGSKA (reference sequence). CDR3 in DNA: TGCAGTGCTAGGAACGCGGGGCAAGAGACCCAGTACTTC. As protein: CSARNAGQETQYF.

There are many counts of this clonotype. This chain connects TRBV11-2 to TRBJ2-5; tentatively, D is TRBD2 (7 bases). Trimming removed 5 bases from V and 5 bases from J, with 9 bases in between. CDR3 length: 12 amino acids. Germline CDR1 reads SGHAT; CDR2 reads FQNNGV. CDR3: CASSRGGETQYF. The CDR3 DNA reads as TGTGCCAGCAGCCGCGGGGGCGAGACCCAGTACTTC.

This clonotype was seen ten or more times. The chain uses TRBV7-9 and TRBJ2-7; the D is unclear. Trimming pared 5 bases from V and 4 bases from J, leaving 12 bases between. The germline gives CDR1 SEHNR, CDR2 FQNEAQ (reference sequence). The CDR3 totals 13 residues. CDR3 nucleotides: TGTGCCAGCAGCAGTGCCCTCCAATACGAGCAGTACTTC. Translated: CASSSALQYEQYF.

This clonotype was observed at least ten times. The chain links TRBV12-3 or TRBV12-4 to TRBJ2-1; the D gene is possibly TRBD2 (5 bases). The CDR3 sequence is 15 residues long. Trimming left V 5 bases short and J 7 bases short, with 18 bases between. Here the CDR3 DNA reads TGTGCCAGCAGTAGCCTCGCGGATTTAGCGAATGAGCAGTTCTTC. Translated: CASSSLADLANEQFF.

Many counts were recorded for this clonotype. The chain has TRBV9 and TRBJ2-1, with 9 nucleotides matching TRBD2. The CDR3 covers 16 residues. V was clipped by 3 bases and J by 10 bases; unmatched bases: 14. Per the germline V gene, CDR1 is SGDLS and CDR2 is YYNGEE. Here the CDR3 DNA reads TGTGCCAGCAGCGCCCGTCTTGCGGGAGGGCCTGAGGAGCAGTTCTTC. Translating it yields CASSARLAGGPEEQFF.

This clonotype was recorded many times. The gene calls are TRBV7-8 and TRBJ2-2; 10 nucleotides line up with TRBD1. From germline, CDR1 is SGHVS and CDR2 FQNEAQ. V lost 4 bases to trimming and J lost 4 bases; unmatched junction nucleotides: 12. CDR3 length: 18 residues. In DNA form, the CDR3 reads TGTGCCAGCAGCTCTACAAATTCCGGGACAGGGGTCACCGGGGAGCTGTTTTTT. This gives the protein CASSSTNSGTGVTGELFF.

The sample holds many counts of this clonotype. This rearrangement joins TRBV7-3 to TRBJ2-1; 9 bases align to TRBD1. Germline-derived CDR1 and CDR2 are SGHTA and FQGTGA. Trimming cost V 3 bases and J 1 base; bases outside gene matches: 4. CDR3 length: 16 residues. The CDR3 here is CASSLTGGTSYNEQFF. DNA for the CDR3: TGTGCCAGCAGCTTGACAGGGGGTACGTCCTACAATGAGCAGTTCTTC. The complete variable domain, with remaining parts taken from reference TRBV7-3 and TRBJ2-1, reads GAGVSQTPSNKVTEKGKYVELRCDPISGHTALYWYRQSLGQGPEFLIYFQGTGAADDSGLPNDRFFAVRPEGSVSTLKIQRTERGDSAVYLCASSLTGGTSYNEQFFGPGTRLTVL.

This clonotype came up many times. The CDR3 sequence: CASSLMTEAFF. CDR3 in DNA: TGTGCCAGCAGCTTGATGACTGAAGCTTTCTTT. The chain combines TRBV7-9 with TRBJ1-1, with D unclear. The germline gives CDR1 SEHNR, CDR2 FQNEAQ (reference sequence). CDR3 length: 11 amino acids. V dropped 3 bases and J dropped 5 bases, with 4 bases sitting between them.

The rearrangement joins TRBV19 to TRBJ2-1; D gene unclear. CDR1 and CDR2 (germline): LNHDA, SQIVND (reference sequence). The CDR3 runs 12 residues. Between the trimmed V and J ends, which lost 1 base and 9 bases, there was a span of 7 bases. In DNA, the CDR3 is TGTGCCAGTAGTATAGGAATGGGTGAGCAGTTCTTC. It specifies CASSIGMGEQFF.

At least ten counts were recorded for this clonotype. This chain connects TRBV20-1 to TRBJ2-7; D may correspond to TRBD1 or TRBD2 (5 bases each). Per the germline V gene, CDR1 is DFQATT and CDR2 is SNEGSKA (reference sequence). The V end was cut by 3 bases, the J end by 2 bases, with 14 bases between. CDR3 length equals 14 residues. CDR3 nucleotide sequence: TGCAGTGCTAGTCGGGACGGCCAGACCTACGAGCAGTACTTC. It yields the protein CSASRDGQTYEQYF.

Many counts were recorded for this clonotype. The chain joins TRBV4-1 to TRBJ2-7, with no clear D. Trimming took 0 bases from V and 0 from J, leaving 9 bases between them. Germline CDR1 and CDR2: MGHRA and YSYEKL. This CDR3 has 15 amino acids. The CDR3 reads CASSQDLRLSYEQYF. The CDR3 nucleotides are TGCGCCAGCAGCCAAGATTTACGGCTCTCCTACGAGCAGTACTTC.

The table lists this clonotype with many counts. V and J are TRBV7-6 and TRBJ2-7; 10 bases map to TRBD2. Per the germline V gene, CDR1 is SGHVS and CDR2 is FNYEAQ. V was clipped by 5 bases and J by 0 bases; unmatched bases: 4. The CDR3 is made up of 15 amino acids. This CDR3 reads CASSPGLAASYEQYF. CDR3 nucleotide sequence: TGTGCCAGCAGCCCTGGACTAGCGGCCTCCTACGAGCAGTACTTC. The variable domain in full, completed from reference TRBV7-6 and TRBJ2-7, reads GAGVSQSPRYKVTKRGQDVALRCDPISGHVSLYWYRQALGQGPEFLTYFNYEAQQDKSGLPNDRFSAERPEGSISTLTIQRTEQRDSAMYRCASSPGLAASYEQYFGPGTRLTVT.

This clonotype was picked up many times. The rearrangement uses TRBV7-2 and TRBJ1-2, with D maybe TRBD1 (6 bases). V lost 5 bases, J lost 5 bases, and 9 bases lay in between. Per germline, CDR1 SGHTA and CDR2 FQGNSA. This CDR3 comprises 12 residues. The CDR3 DNA sequence: TGTGCCAGCAGCAGGACAGAGTATGGCTACACCTTC. Protein: CASSRTEYGYTF.

The rearrangement links TRBV27 to TRBJ2-3; 7 bases align to TRBD1. CDR3 length: 17 residues. After removal of 5 bases from V and 4 bases from J, the junction contained 15 bases not matched to a gene. Per germline, CDR1 MNHEY and CDR2 SMNVEV (reference sequence). This chain's CDR3 is CASSPRQGMVTADTQYF. The CDR3 DNA reads as TGTGCCAGCAGTCCGCGACAGGGAATGGTCACGGCAGATACGCAGTATTTT.

This clonotype was picked up many times. This chain links TRBV4-1 with TRBJ1-2; TRBD1 matches at 9 bases. The germline gives CDR1 MGHRA, CDR2 YSYEKL. The CDR3 totals 16 residues. The trim removed 0 bases at V and 6 bases at J, leaving 8 bases unmatched. CDR3 in DNA: TGCGCCAGCAGCCAAGAGGGCTTCAGGACAGGGGATGGCTACACCTTC. The encoded protein is CASSQEGFRTGDGYTF.

This clonotype was picked up many times. The rearrangement uses TRBV6-5 and TRBJ2-3; 7 positions match TRBD1. The V segment lost 0 bases and the J segment 0 bases; nucleotides outside the gene matches: 3. The CDR3 loop spans 16 amino acids. Looked up from germline, CDR1 is MNHEY and CDR2 is SVGAGI. CDR3 loop: CASSYSTGASTDTQYF. The CDR3 DNA reads TGTGCCAGCAGTTACTCCACAGGGGCTAGCACAGATACGCAGTATTTT.

This clonotype occurred many times. The chain carries TRBV7-3 and TRBJ2-1, with 8 bases fitting TRBD2. This CDR3 spans 14 amino acids. Looked up from germline, CDR1 is SGHTA and CDR2 is FQGTGA. V lost 3 bases to trimming and J lost 4 bases; unmatched junction nucleotides: 2. Here the CDR3 reads CASSFSGTYNEQFF. DNA for the CDR3: TGTGCCAGCAGCTTTAGCGGGACTTACAATGAGCAGTTCTTC.

The chain combines TRBV5-1 with TRBJ1-6; 8 nucleotides match TRBD1. The CDR3 is made up of 16 amino acids. V trimming: 4 bases; J trimming: 7 bases; junction bases outside the gene matches: 10. Germline V gene sequence: CDR1 SGHRS, CDR2 YFSETQ. This chain's CDR3 is CASSKDRGIGNSPLHF. The CDR3 DNA reads TGCGCCAGCAGCAAAGACAGGGGAATTGGGAATTCACCCCTCCACTTT.

This clonotype was observed a few times. V and J are TRBV28 and TRBJ1-3; a possible D gene is TRBD1 (6 bases). The V end lost 7 bases, the J end lost 4 bases, and 14 bases lay between the germline ends. The CDR3 consists of 14 residues. Germline V lookup: CDR1 MDHEN, CDR2 SYDVKM. The CDR3 DNA follows: TGTGCCAGCATCCATGGGGGGGCCGGAAACACCATATATTTT. Translated: CASIHGGAGNTIYF.

This clonotype was counted only a few times. The chain has TRBV4-3 and TRBJ2-3; 8 bases agree with TRBD1. J was trimmed by 0 bases and V by 1 base; bases with no gene match: 3. Germline-derived CDR1 and CDR2 are LGHNA and YSLEER. This CDR3 region has 16 residues. Here the CDR3 DNA reads TGCGCCAGCAGCCAAGTCGGGACAGGAAGCACAGATACGCAGTATTTT. Translated, it gives CASSQVGTGSTDTQYF.

This clonotype was seen ten or more times. The DNA is left out, because the CDR3 cannot be placed on it with certainty; the CDR3 is given as TCRdb lists it. This rearrangement joins TRBV11-1 to TRBJ2-7; the tabulated D call, TRBD1, remains unverified against the DNA. Germline V lookup: CDR1 SGHAT, CDR2 FQDESV (reference sequence). The CDR3 sequence runs 17 residues, both termini included. The CDR3 protein is CASSLVRFGAGAYEQYF.

As to this clonotype: Possible read error: a much larger clone is one base away. This chain links TRBV11-2 with TRBJ2-7, with D unresolved. Germline V gene data show CDR1 as SGHAT and CDR2 as FQNNGV. Trimming left V 5 bases short and J 3 bases short, with 14 bases between. CDR3 length: 14 residues. The CDR3 is CASSASPGFYEQYF. DNA of the CDR3: TGTGCCAGCAGCGCATCCCCCGGGTTCTACGAGCAGTACTTC.